This TCR beta chain was sequenced for a study of blood T cell repertoires in COVID-19. In the study overall: Some COVID-19 samples were acute and others convalescent; all came from the United States, Italy and Spain. Sample material is recorded as cDNA or gDNA derived from T cells, B-cell-depleted T cells, or PBMCs.

This CDR3 spans 16 amino acids. Deletions cut 2 bases from V and 3 bases from J, with 15 bases between. CDR1 MGHRA and CDR2 YSYEKL come from the germline V gene. Repertoires were generated with immunoSEQ multiplex PCR, while TCRdb's copy carries only in-frame clones and drops some. Found here are a few hundred thousand clones, 85% of them singletons; the top ten hold around 6.9%. The TCR sequence derives from a human donor in a cohort sampled during active COVID-19. The chain joins TRBV4-1 to TRBJ2-3, with D tentatively TRBD2 (5 bases). Source material: peripheral blood. CDR3 sequence: CASSQRPGESTDTQYF. The CDR3 DNA sequence: TGCGCCAGCAGCCAAAGGCCCGGGGAGTCGACAGATACGCAGTATTTT.